These T cell receptor beta chains were read from a single sample in a study of beta chain features in type 1 diabetes. Profiled with immunoSEQ multiplex PCR; TCRdb holds only in-frame clones, not every one. Counted here are some 700,000 clones, 13% occurring once; the ten biggest clones make up roughly 0.022%. The sequencing input was naive CD4+ T cells from blood. The receptors here all came from a man aged 18 to 30 with type 1 diabetes. CDR3s include the opening cysteine and the closing phenylalanine or tryptophan. A D gene is named only where the DNA matches it firmly. The size of a clone is reported for some rows only, either as once, few or many, or as a class for expanded clones.

few	TRBV9	TRBJ2-1	TRBD1	TGTGCCAGCAGCGTCAGGCCGGGACAGGGGGCGAATGAGCAGTTCTTC	CASSVRPGQGANEQFF
few	TRBV30	TRBJ1-3	NA	TGTGCCTGGTCGGGCTCACCGTACTCTGGAAACACCATATATTTT	CAWSGSPYSGNTIYF
few	TRBV7-9	TRBJ2-3	NA	TGTGCCAGCAGCCCGGGACTCCGAGAAGATACGCAGTATTTT	CASSPGLREDTQYF
NA	TRBV5-1	TRBJ1-5	TRBD1	TGCGCCAGCAGCCTACAGGGGGGCGAGCCCCAGCATTTT	CASSLQGGEPQHF
NA	TRBV27	TRBJ2-6	NA	TGTGCCATCGGACGAAAGAGCTCTGGGGCCAACGTCCTGACTTTC	CAIGRKSSGANVLTF
NA	TRBV7-9	TRBJ2-1	TRBD1	TGTGCCAGCAGATTTGCCCAGCCGGGACAGATTTACAATGAGCAGTTCTTC	CASRFAQPGQIYNEQFF
NA	TRBV7-9	TRBJ1-4	TRBD1	TGTGCCAGCAGCCGGGACAGGGTTCATGAAAAACTGTTTTTT	CASSRDRVHEKLFF
few	TRBV9	TRBJ2-3	TRBD2	TGTGCCAGCAGCGTAGCTAGCGGGGGGGCCTTAACAGATACGCAGTATTTT	CASSVASGGALTDTQYF
NA	TRBV10-3	TRBJ1-1	NA	TGTGCCATCAGTGTAGCGGGTGGGGACACTGAAGCTTTCTTT	CAISVAGGDTEAFF
few	TRBV7-9	TRBJ2-7	TRBD1	TGTGCCAGCAGCTTAGCGATTGAGACAGGGCTTTCCTACGAGCAGTACTTC	CASSLAIETGLSYEQYF
NA	TRBV7-2	TRBJ1-4	TRBD1	TGTGCCAGCAGCTTTGACAGGGGTTATGAAAAACTGTTTTTT	CASSFDRGYEKLFF
NA	TRBV10-3	TRBJ1-4	TRBD1	TGTGCCATCAGTCCTAGGACAGGTGGCAATGAAAAACTGTTTTTT	CAISPRTGGNEKLFF
few	TRBV30	TRBJ2-2	NA	TGTGCCTGGAGGGGAATGGGCACCGGGGAGCTGTTTTTT	CAWRGMGTGELFF
NA	TRBV4-2	TRBJ2-7	NA	TGTGCCAGCAGCCAAGATAGGCTAGCGATGAGCTCCTACGAGCAGTACTTC	CASSQDRLAMSSYEQYF
NA	TRBV9	TRBJ2-4	NA	TGTGCCAGCAGCGGAACAGGGAATTGGGCCAAAAACATTCAGTACTTC	CASSGTGNWAKNIQYF
NA	TRBV27	TRBJ1-2	NA	TGTGCCAGCAGCGGGAGTAGGCCCTATGGCTACACCTTC	CASSGSRPYGYTF
few	TRBV10-3	TRBJ2-3	NA	TGTGCCGTAGGCAGGGAAATGACAGATACGCAGTATTTT	CAVGREMTDTQYF
NA	TRBV15	TRBJ2-3	NA	TGTGCCACCAGCAGAGCCTCGGGTACGCAGTATTTT	CATSRASGTQYF
few	TRBV29-1	TRBJ2-1	NA	TGCAGCGTGGCGGGACGGTTGATCAATGAGCAGTTCTTC	CSVAGRLINEQFF
once	TRBV5-6	TRBJ2-7	NA	TGTGCCAGCAGCTTGATAGGGAGCTCCTACGAGCAGTACTTC	CASSLIGSSYEQYF
NA	TRBV11-3	TRBJ2-7	NA	TGTGCCAGCAGCCTTTGGGAGGGCCAGGGGGCTATCGAGCAGTACTTC	CASSLWEGQGAIEQYF
NA	TRBV30	TRBJ1-1	NA	TGTGCCTGGAGTGTACCGAGACCGAACACTGAAGCTTTCTTT	CAWSVPRPNTEAFF
few	TRBV25-1	TRBJ2-1	TRBD1	TGTGCCAGCAGGACAGGGGGCATCAATGAGCAGTTCTTC	CASRTGGINEQFF
NA	TRBV7-8	TRBJ1-1	TRBD1	TGTGCCAGCAGCTTGACAGGGGGTACTGAAGCTTTCTTT	CASSLTGGTEAFF
NA	TRBV5-4	TRBJ2-2	NA	TGTGCCAGCAGCTTGGTCAGTCAGGACACCGGGGAGCTGTTTTTT	CASSLVSQDTGELFF